The 22 T cell receptor beta chains presented below share a single source sample, sequenced in a study of blood T cell repertoires in COVID-19 (TCRdb year 2020). Libraries came from the immunoSEQ multiplex PCR assay. Imported from immuneACCESS, the table was reduced by TCRdb to in-frame sequences with V and J called. These copies leave out some clones; in studies compared against another copy, an unresolved V gene accounts for under half, and the cause of the remainder is not known. Within this sample are fewer than 250,000 clones, with roughly 77% of them counted one time only. Less than 20% of the sample is held by the ten biggest clonotypes. Sequencing input: PBMCs or T cells enriched from blood (not recorded which). The receptors come from a woman aged 45-65 years with acute COVID-19.

The chain uses TRBV6-2 or TRBV6-3 and TRBJ1-1; the match to TRBD1 covers 9 bases. This CDR3 is built from 16 residues. The V gene end was trimmed by 2 bases and the J gene end by 4 bases; junction bases not matched to a gene: 8. Germline lookup yields CDR1 MNHEY and CDR2 SVGEGT. The CDR3 is CASSYGTGRGGTEAFF. CDR3 sequence (DNA): TGTGCCAGCAGTTACGGGACAGGGCGGGGCGGCACTGAAGCTTTCTTT.

The chain links TRBV7-9 to TRBJ1-1; D is ambiguous. The CDR3 runs to 15 residues. V shed 4 bases and J shed 3 bases, with 15 bases lying between them. Germline V gene data show CDR1 as SEHNR and CDR2 as FQNEAQ (reference sequence). Here the CDR3 reads CASSSRWEAYTEAFF. The CDR3 DNA sequence: TGTGCCAGCAGCTCACGTTGGGAGGCATACACTGAAGCTTTCTTT.

The rearrangement links TRBV7-9 to TRBJ1-4; 7 nucleotides agree with TRBD1. V trimming: 4 bases; J trimming: 6 bases; junction bases outside the gene matches: 5. The V gene's germline CDR1 is SEHNR and CDR2 FQNEAQ (reference sequence). The CDR3 runs 14 residues. The CDR3 reads CASSSGTVDEKLFF. CDR3 nucleotide sequence: TGTGCCAGCAGCTCTGGGACAGTAGATGAAAAACTGTTTTTT.

This chain links TRBV14 with TRBJ2-3; unclear D gene. The V gene's germline CDR1 is SGHDN and CDR2 FVKESK. The CDR3 is made up of 14 amino acids. Trimming cost V 4 bases and J 0 bases, with 8 bases left between them. The CDR3 reads CASSLLSSTDTQYF. Here the CDR3 DNA reads TGTGCCAGCAGCCTGTTGTCTAGCACAGATACGCAGTATTTT.

The table lists this clone with a few counts. The CDR3 region is CASRLTDQETQYF. CDR3 in DNA: TGTGCCAGCAGGCTGACAGACCAAGAGACCCAGTACTTC. This rearrangement joins TRBV7-2 to TRBJ2-5, with TRBD1 as a possible D gene (5 bases). The CDR3 length is 13 residues. The V end lost 6 bases, the J end lost 0 bases, and 8 bases lay between the germline ends. The V gene's germline CDR1 is SGHTA and CDR2 FQGNSA.

The genes are TRBV3-1 (or the pseudogene TRBV3-2) and TRBJ2-1, with 8 bases matching TRBD1. The CDR3 totals 17 residues. J gave up 9 bases and V 4 bases, and 17 bases lay outside the gene matches. Germline V gene data show CDR1 as LGHDT and CDR2 as YNNKEL (reference sequence). For the CDR3, the DNA is TGTGCCAGCAGCCGGTCCGAGGGGTTCGTAGGACAGGGTGAGCAGTTCTTC. It is translated as CASSRSEGFVGQGEQFF.

This rearrangement joins TRBV18 to TRBJ1-4, with 8 positions matching TRBD1. Germline CDR1 KGHSH, CDR2 LQKENI. Losses at the gene ends were 6 bases for V and 3 bases for J; bases not matched to a gene: 12. This CDR3 region has 17 residues. This chain's CDR3 is CASSLNAPGGSNEKLFF. The CDR3 nucleotides read TGTGCCAGCTCGCTAAATGCCCCAGGGGGCTCTAATGAAAAACTGTTTTTT.

The chain is built from TRBV21-1 and TRBJ2-7; TRBD2 is taken as the D call from the table, unchecked against the DNA. TRBV21-1 is a recognized pseudogene. The CDR3 is 20 residues long. The DNA for the CDR3 is TGTGCCAGCAGCCGACGTCCCGGGACTAGCGGGGGGTACCTCAAGTACGAGCAGTACGTC. It specifies CASSRRPGTSGGYLKYEQYV.

The gene calls are TRBV7-2 and TRBJ1-5; 8 bases match TRBD1. The CDR3 loop spans 15 amino acids. Trimming cost V 5 bases and J 5 bases; bases outside gene matches: 8. Per germline, CDR1 SGHTA and CDR2 FQGNSA. CDR3 sequence (DNA): TGTGCCAGCAGCCTTGGACAGGGAGGATATCAGCCCCAGCATTTT. This gives the protein CASSLGQGGYQPQHF.

The gene calls are TRBV6-2 or TRBV6-3 and TRBJ1-2; weak D call: TRBD1 (5 bases). This CDR3 is built from 16 residues. Between the trimmed V and J ends, which lost 4 bases and 1 base, there was a span of 16 bases. Per germline, CDR1 MNHEY and CDR2 SVGEGT. The chain's CDR3 is CASSSAPGGVNYGYTF. The CDR3 DNA is TGTGCCAGCAGTTCTGCGCCCGGGGGAGTTAACTATGGCTACACCTTC.

The J gene is TRBJ1-2, the V gene TRBV11-2; D perhaps matches TRBD1 (5 bases). CDR1 is SGHAT, CDR2 FQNNGV, per germline. The V gene lost 0 bases and the J gene lost 7 bases, with 21 bases spanning the gap. The CDR3 is 17 residues long. The CDR3 sequence is CASSLEGSIRGASGYTF. CDR3 bases: TGTGCCAGCAGCTTAGAAGGTTCGATACGCGGGGCCTCTGGCTACACCTTC.

V and J are TRBV9 and TRBJ2-5, with 9 bases that match TRBD2. Trimming removed 6 bases from V and 0 bases from J; junction bases left unmatched: 6. Germline V CDR1 and CDR2: SGDLS, YYNGEE. The CDR3 extends over 15 amino acids. CDR3 sequence (DNA): TGTGCCAGCAACCTAGCGGGGAACTACCAAGAGACCCAGTACTTC. It codes for CASNLAGNYQETQYF.

This clone was recorded a few times. Additional DNA sequences in this sample encode the identical CDR3. The CDR3 protein is CASSLGAGYGYTF. CDR3 coding DNA: TGTGCCAGCAGCTTAGGAGCGGGGTATGGCTACACCTTC. This chain links TRBV7-9 with TRBJ1-2, with D unresolved. V lost 1 base and J lost 5, with 8 bases in between. CDR3 length: 13 amino acids. CDR1 SEHNR and CDR2 FQNEAQ come from the germline V gene (reference sequence).

The V call is TRBV10-1, the J call TRBJ1-1; 9 bases align to TRBD1. Germline assignment: CDR1 WNHNN and CDR2 SYGVQD (reference sequence). The CDR3 loop spans 14 amino acids. V trimming: 5 bases; J trimming: 11 bases; junction bases outside the gene matches: 12. CDR3 sequence (DNA): TGCGCCAGCAGTCCCGCACAGGGGGCGGGTTTGGCTTTCTTT. This gives the protein CASSPAQGAGLAFF.

This clone was recorded only once. V gene TRBV24-1 combines with J gene TRBJ2-2; 8 bases are shared with TRBD2. This CDR3 has 18 residues. Germline V gene lookup returns CDR1 KGHDR and CDR2 SFDVKD. The junction had 15 bases not matched to a gene; V was cut back by 3 bases and J by 7 bases. The CDR3 reads CATSDVGVGTSESGELFF. The DNA of the CDR3 is TGTGCCACCAGTGATGTCGGGGTCGGGACTAGTGAAAGCGGGGAGCTGTTTTTT.

This chain joins TRBV5-1 and TRBJ2-1, with D uncertain. The CDR3 runs to 12 residues. Trimming cost V 2 bases and J 5 bases, with 5 bases left between them. Germline V gene lookup returns CDR1 SGHRS and CDR2 YFSETQ. The CDR3 coding sequence is TGCGCCAGCAGCTTTCCCAACAATGAGCAGTTCTTC. This sequence encodes CASSFPNNEQFF.

The genes are TRBV11-2 and TRBJ1-5; D unclear. The germline V and J ends were trimmed by 1 base and 4 bases, with 11 bases remaining between them. Per the germline V gene, CDR1 is SGHAT and CDR2 is FQNNGV. This CDR3 has 15 residues. The CDR3 region has the DNA TGTGCCAGCAGCTTAGGCGGGCAACCGAATCAGCCCCAGCATTTT. It yields the protein CASSLGGQPNQPQHF.

The J gene is TRBJ2-1, the V gene TRBV9, with 8 bases that match TRBD2. V lost 0 bases and J lost 6; bases outside the gene matches: 5. Germline assignment: CDR1 SGDLS and CDR2 YYNGEE. The CDR3 has 15 amino acids. The CDR3 loop is CASSVENGGANEQFF. DNA of the CDR3: TGTGCCAGCAGCGTAGAAAACGGGGGGGCCAATGAGCAGTTCTTC.

The chain uses TRBV4-3 and TRBJ1-1; no definite D call. CDR1 is LGHNA, CDR2 YSLEER, per germline. Trimming stripped 4 bases from V and 3 bases from J, with 9 bases between. The CDR3 is made up of 13 amino acids. The chain's CDR3 is CASSLRVDTEAFF. As DNA, the CDR3 is TGCGCCAGCAGCCTCCGGGTTGACACTGAAGCTTTCTTT.

CDR3 region: CASSLGRVGSTEAFF. CDR3 DNA sequence: TGTGCCAGCAGCTTAGGGCGGGTGGGTAGTACTGAAGCTTTCTTT. The J gene is TRBJ1-1, the V gene TRBV7-3; no definite D call. CDR3 length: 15 residues. Trimming pared 2 bases from V and 5 bases from J, leaving 15 bases between. CDR1 is SGHTA, CDR2 FQGTGA, per germline.

The V call is TRBV6-2 or TRBV6-3, the J call TRBJ1-4, with D unclear. This CDR3 comprises 16 residues. Trimming cost V 0 bases and J 7 bases, with 15 bases left between them. Germline-derived CDR1 and CDR2 are MNHEY and SVGEGT. The CDR3 is CASSYSRGGRVEKLFF. The CDR3 DNA reads TGTGCCAGCAGTTACTCGCGGGGTGGAAGGGTTGAAAAACTGTTTTTT.

V and J are TRBV9 and TRBJ1-2, with D possibly being TRBD1 (5 bases). The CDR3 contains 14 residues. Between the trimmed V and J ends, which lost 0 bases and 5 bases, there was a span of 11 bases. Looked up from germline, CDR1 is SGDLS and CDR2 is YYNGEE. The CDR3 spells CASSVASGGYGYTF. The CDR3 bases are TGTGCCAGCAGCGTAGCTTCCGGGGGGTATGGCTACACCTTC.